The clone carrying this TCR beta chain was seen a few times. Its antigen is as yet unknown. Whenever a sample was processed, at least 6.5 million PBMCs were isolated. The CDR3 runs to 17 residues. The germline V gene encodes CDR1 DFQATT and CDR2 SNEGSKA (reference sequence). Trimming cost V 3 bases and J 1 base; bases outside gene matches: 14. This entry is derived from a study of blood T cells in healthy people across ages. Study-wide points: From one million sequenced T cells, diversity estimates were lower bounds.

Then a second PCR, running roughly 7 to 11 cycles, was carried out with a sample-barcoded 5' primer and a J-beta primer mix. TCRdb fed the 5' RACE reads into MiXCR, producing one record per CDR3 protein. The data hold 540,000 or so distinct CDR3 sequences, with 24% observed a single time. This same sample was also taken into another study, of T cells of mothers and their children.

The TCR was taken from a boy aged 5-17 years in good health. Sequenced: blood. V and J are TRBV20-1 and TRBJ2-5; 7 bases line up with TRBD1. The CDR3: CSARDPQGDASQETQYF. In nucleotides, the CDR3 is TGCAGTGCTAGGGATCCGCAGGGGGACGCCAGCCAAGAGACCCAGTACTTC.